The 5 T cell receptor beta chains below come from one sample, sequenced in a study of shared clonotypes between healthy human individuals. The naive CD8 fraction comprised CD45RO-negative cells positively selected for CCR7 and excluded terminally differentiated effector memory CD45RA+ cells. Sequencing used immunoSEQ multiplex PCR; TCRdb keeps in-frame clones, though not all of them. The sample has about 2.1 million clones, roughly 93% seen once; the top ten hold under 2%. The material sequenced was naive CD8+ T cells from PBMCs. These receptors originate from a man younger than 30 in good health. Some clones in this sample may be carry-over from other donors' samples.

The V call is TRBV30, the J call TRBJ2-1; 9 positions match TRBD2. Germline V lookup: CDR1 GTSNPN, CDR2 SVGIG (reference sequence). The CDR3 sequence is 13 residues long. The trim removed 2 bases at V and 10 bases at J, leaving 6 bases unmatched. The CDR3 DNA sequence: TGTGCCTGGAGTTTAGGGACTAGCTACGAGCAGTTCTTC. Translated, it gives CAWSLGTSYEQFF.

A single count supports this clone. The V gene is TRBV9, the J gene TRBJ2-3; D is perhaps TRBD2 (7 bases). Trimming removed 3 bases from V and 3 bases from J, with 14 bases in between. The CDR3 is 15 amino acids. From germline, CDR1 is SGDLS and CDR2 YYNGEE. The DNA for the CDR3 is TGTGCCAGCAGCGAGGGGGGGAGCCCAACAGATACGCAGTATTTT. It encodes CASSEGGSPTDTQYF. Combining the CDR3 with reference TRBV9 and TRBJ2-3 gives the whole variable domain DSGVTQTPKHLITATGQRVTLRCSPRSGDLSVYWYQQSLDQGLQFLIQYYNGEERAKGNILERFSAQQFPDLHSELNLSSLELGDSALYFCASSEGGSPTDTQYFGPGTRLTVL.

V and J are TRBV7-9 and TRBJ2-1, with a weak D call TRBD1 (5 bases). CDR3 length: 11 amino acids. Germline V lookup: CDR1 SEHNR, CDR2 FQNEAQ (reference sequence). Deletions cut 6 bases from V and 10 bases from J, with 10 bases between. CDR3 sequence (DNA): TGTGCCAGCAGATCCGACAGCGAGCAGTTCTTC. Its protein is CASRSDSEQFF. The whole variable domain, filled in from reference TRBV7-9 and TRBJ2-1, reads DTGVSQNPRHKITKRGQNVTFRCDPISEHNRLYWYRQTLGQGPEFLTYFQNEAQLEKSRLLSDRFSAERPKGSFSTLEIQRTEQGDSAMYLCASRSDSEQFFGPGTRLTVL.

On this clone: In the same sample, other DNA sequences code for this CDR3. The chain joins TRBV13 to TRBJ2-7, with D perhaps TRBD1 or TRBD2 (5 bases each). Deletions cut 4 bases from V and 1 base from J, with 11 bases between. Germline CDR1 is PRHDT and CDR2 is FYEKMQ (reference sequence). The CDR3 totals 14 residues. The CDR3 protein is CASSSRDGSYEQYF. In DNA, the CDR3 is TGTGCCAGCAGCTCTCGGGACGGATCCTACGAGCAGTACTTC.

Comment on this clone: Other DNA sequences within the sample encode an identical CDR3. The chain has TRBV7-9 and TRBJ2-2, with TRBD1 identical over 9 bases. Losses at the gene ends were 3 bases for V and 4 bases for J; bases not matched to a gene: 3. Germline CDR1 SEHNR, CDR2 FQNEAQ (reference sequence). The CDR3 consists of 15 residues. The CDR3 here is CASSFGTGSTGELFF. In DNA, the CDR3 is TGTGCCAGCAGCTTTGGGACAGGGTCCACCGGGGAGCTGTTTTTT.